The 22 T cell receptor beta chains in this list originate from one sample, sequenced in a study of blood T cell repertoires in COVID-19. Method: immunoSEQ multiplex PCR; TCRdb's copy keeps in-frame clones and lacks some. The data contain more than 110,000 clones, approximately 90% of them singletons. Sequences were obtained from peripheral blood. The receptors here all came from a woman aged 80 or over with acute or convalescent COVID-19.

The CDR3 reads CASSEVGAVGFF. In DNA form, the CDR3 reads TGTGCCAGCAGTGAGGTTGGGGCAGTCGGTTTCTTT. V and J are TRBV6-1 and TRBJ1-1; TRBD1 is a possible D gene (5 bases). V lost 3 bases, J lost 13 bases, and 15 bases lay in between. Germline CDR1 reads MNHNS; CDR2 reads SASEGT. The CDR3 spans 12 residues.

The genes are TRBV6-2 or TRBV6-3 and TRBJ2-5; 7 positions agree with TRBD2. The CDR3 is 14 residues long. Germline CDR1 MNHEY, CDR2 SVGEGT. V gave up 5 bases and J gave up 7 bases; unmatched junction bases: 10. Here the CDR3 DNA reads TGTGCCAGCAGTACCTCCCTGGGGGGGTGGACCCAGTACTTC. Amino acid sequence: CASSTSLGGWTQYF.

V gene TRBV6-5 combines with J gene TRBJ1-1, with D uncertain. This CDR3 is 13 amino acids long. Germline assignment: CDR1 MNHEY and CDR2 SVGAGI. V lost 6 bases and J lost 3, with 11 bases in between. CDR3 protein: CASSLEADTEAFF. DNA of the CDR3: TGTGCCAGCAGCCTAGAAGCGGACACTGAAGCTTTCTTT.

The chain recombines TRBV19 with TRBJ1-5; 8 nucleotides agree with TRBD1. The CDR3 sequence is 14 residues long. Germline lookup yields CDR1 LNHDA and CDR2 SQIVND (reference sequence). The V gene end was trimmed by 6 bases and the J gene end by 10 bases; junction bases not matched to a gene: 11. The chain's CDR3 is CASRNRGGLVPQHF. The CDR3 nucleotides are TGTGCCAGTAGGAACAGGGGGGGATTAGTACCCCAGCATTTT.

The chain carries TRBV5-6 and TRBJ1-1; 7 bases match TRBD1. CDR1 and CDR2 from the germline V gene are SGHDT and YYEEEE. Losses at the gene ends were 2 bases for V and 0 bases for J; bases not matched to a gene: 7. The CDR3 has 16 amino acids. The CDR3 loop is CASSFFTGQLNTEAFF. As DNA, the CDR3 is TGTGCCAGCAGCTTCTTTACGGGACAGCTGAACACTGAAGCTTTCTTT.

The chain links TRBV6-5 to TRBJ1-2; 9 bases are a match to TRBD1. The germline V gene has CDR1 MNHEY and CDR2 SVGAGI. This CDR3 contains 14 residues. With V trimmed by 1 base and J by 3 bases, 0 bases remained unmatched. CDR3 nucleotides: TGTGCCAGCAGTTACTGGGACAGGGACTATGGCTACACCTTC. Translated: CASSYWDRDYGYTF.

This chain uses TRBV2 with TRBJ1-1; D is perhaps TRBD1 (6 bases). The germline CDR1 and CDR2 sequences are SNHLY and FYNNEI. V lost 8 bases, J lost 5 bases, and 9 bases lay in between. The length of the CDR3 is 11 residues. The CDR3 reads CASGQGTEAFF. The CDR3 nucleotides read TGTGCCAGCGGGCAGGGGACTGAAGCTTTCTTT.

The chain has TRBV6-6 and TRBJ1-5; D is unresolved. CDR1 MNHNY and CDR2 SVGAGI come from the germline V gene (reference sequence). The CDR3 covers 15 residues. Between the trimmed V and J ends, which lost 5 bases and 2 bases, there was a span of 13 bases. CDR3 nucleotide sequence: TGTGCCAGCAGTCCTGGGCGGGGTGGCAATCAGCCCCAGCATTTT. This translates into CASSPGRGGNQPQHF.

Only one count was recorded for this clone. V is TRBV18 and J is TRBJ1-3, with D perhaps TRBD1 (6 bases). This CDR3 has 17 amino acids. Trimming took 3 bases from V and 0 from J, leaving 15 bases between them. Germline assignment: CDR1 KGHSH and CDR2 LQKENI. The CDR3 nucleotides are TGTGCCAGCTCACCCCTCTTTGGACAGTCCTCTGGAAACACCATATATTTT. It codes for CASSPLFGQSSGNTIYF.

V and J are TRBV11-2 and TRBJ2-1; possible D gene TRBD1, 6 bases. Germline assignment: CDR1 SGHAT and CDR2 FQNNGV. This CDR3 region has 15 residues. V shed 2 bases and J shed 4 bases, with 12 bases lying between them. CDR3 protein: CASSLNGQNYNEQFF. The CDR3 bases are TGTGCCAGCAGCTTAAACGGACAGAATTACAATGAGCAGTTCTTC.

This clone was observed a few times. The chain combines TRBV30 with TRBJ1-4, with D possibly matching TRBD1 (5 bases). V was pared by 3 bases and J by 0 bases, with 11 bases between. The germline CDR1 and CDR2 sequences are GTSNPN and SVGIG (reference sequence). This CDR3 region has 15 residues. CDR3 protein: CAWRLTAATNEKLFF. CDR3 sequence (DNA): TGTGCCTGGAGGCTGACAGCTGCAACTAATGAAAAACTGTTTTTT. Full variable domain (missing parts from reference TRBV30 and TRBJ1-4): SQTIHQWPATLVQPVGSPLSLECTVEGTSNPNLYWYRQAAGRGLQLLFYSVGIGQISSEVPQNLSASRPQDRQFILSSKKLLLSDSGFYLCAWRLTAATNEKLFFGSGTQLSVL.

The chain carries TRBV6-5 and TRBJ2-5; 12 bases are a match to TRBD2. The ends lost 6 bases at V and 5 bases at J; junction bases unmatched: 7. The germline V gene has CDR1 MNHEY and CDR2 SVGAGI. The CDR3 consists of 15 residues. The CDR3 DNA follows: TGTGCCAGCAGATTGACTAGCGGGGGTGGCGAGACCCAGTACTTC. Its translation: CASRLTSGGGETQYF.

V usage is TRBV21-1 and J usage is TRBJ1-1. TRBV21-1 is recorded as a pseudogene. CDR3 size: 16 residues. This CDR3 reads CASIKRGGPRNTEAFF. The CDR3 nucleotides are TGTGCCAGCATCAAAAGGGGGGGGCCGAGGAACACTGAAGCTTTCTTT.

The chain couples TRBV5-1 to TRBJ1-6; D gene uncertain. V lost 0 bases and J 6 bases, leaving 10 bases between the germline ends. Germline V gene lookup returns CDR1 SGHRS and CDR2 YFSETQ. The CDR3 sequence is 15 residues long. The CDR3 sequence is CASSLGVGLNSPLHF. Here the CDR3 DNA reads TGCGCCAGCAGCTTGGGGGTTGGACTTAATTCACCCCTCCACTTT.

The chain combines TRBV19 with TRBJ2-3, with D unresolved. Germline CDR1 reads LNHDA; CDR2 reads SQIVND (reference sequence). Between the trimmed V and J ends, which lost 8 bases and 6 bases, there was a span of 6 bases. The CDR3 length is 10 residues. The CDR3, as DNA: TGTGCCAGTCCTTTGGATACGCAGTATTTT. It translates to CASPLDTQYF.

The genes are TRBV6-6 and TRBJ2-1, with 8 bases identical to TRBD1. Germline-derived CDR1 and CDR2 are MNHNY and SVGAGI (reference sequence). The V and J ends lost 6 bases and 4 bases, in that order; junction bases with no gene match: 2. This CDR3 is 13 amino acids long. The CDR3 DNA reads as TGTGCCAGCAGGACAGGGGCTTACAATGAGCAGTTCTTC. This codes for CASRTGAYNEQFF.

The chain couples TRBV29-1 to TRBJ1-1; TRBD1 might be the D (5 bases). V lost 6 bases, J lost 1 base, and 15 bases lay in between. Germline CDR1 and CDR2: SQVTM and ANQGSEA. There are 14 residues in the CDR3. CDR3 bases: TGCAGCGTCCTGGACATACCAGGGAACACTGAAGCTTTCTTT. Protein: CSVLDIPGNTEAFF.

This sequence joins TRBV5-4 and TRBJ2-5; 10 bases agree with TRBD2. The trim removed 1 base at V and 4 bases at J, leaving 4 bases unmatched. The CDR3 spans 15 residues. The germline V gene has CDR1 SGHNT and CDR2 YYREEE (reference sequence). CDR3 bases: TGTGCCAGCAGCTTGAGCGGGGGGGCAGGAGAGACCCAGTACTTC. It yields the protein CASSLSGGAGETQYF. The entire variable domain, with the rest obtained from reference TRBV5-4 and TRBJ2-5, is as follows: ETGVTQSPTHLIKTRGQQVTLRCSSQSGHNTVSWYQQALGQGPQFIFQYYREEENGRGNFPPRFSGLQFPNYSSELNVNALELDDSALYLCASSLSGGAGETQYFGPGTRLLVL.

The chain uses TRBV5-5 and TRBJ1-4; the D gene is possibly TRBD1 (6 bases). CDR3 length: 16 amino acids. The germline V gene has CDR1 SGHKS and CDR2 YYEKEE (reference sequence). Between the trimmed V and J ends, which lost 0 bases and 8 bases, there was a span of 17 bases. The CDR3 nucleotides are TGTGCCAGCAGCTTGGTTGGGGCAGGGGTCGGGGAAAAACTGTTTTTT. Protein: CASSLVGAGVGEKLFF. Combining the CDR3 with reference TRBV5-5 and TRBJ1-4 gives the whole variable domain DAGVTQSPTHLIKTRGQQVTLRCSPISGHKSVSWYQQVLGQGPQFIFQYYEKEERGRGNFPDRFSARQFPNYSSELNVNALLLGDSALYLCASSLVGAGVGEKLFFGSGTQLSVL.

The chain uses TRBV4-3 and TRBJ1-5, with 10 bases that match TRBD1. CDR1 and CDR2 (germline): LGHNA, YSLEER. J gave up 4 bases and V 5 bases, and 8 bases lay outside the gene matches. The CDR3 length is 16 residues. CDR3 DNA: TGCGCCAGCAGCGAAAGAGCGGGACAGGGGAATCAGCCCCAGCATTTT. This encodes CASSERAGQGNQPQHF.

The chain couples TRBV5-1 to TRBJ2-1; 10 nucleotides align to TRBD2. Germline CDR1 SGHRS, CDR2 YFSETQ. The V gene end was trimmed by 2 bases and the J gene end by 7 bases; junction bases not matched to a gene: 9. The CDR3 is 16 amino acids. CDR3 sequence: CASSFRSGGASNEQFF. The DNA for the CDR3 is TGCGCCAGCAGCTTTAGAAGCGGGGGGGCGAGTAATGAGCAGTTCTTC.

The table lists this clone with a few counts. The chain has TRBV7-8 and TRBJ1-1; maybe TRBD1 (5 bases). The length of the CDR3 is 15 residues. Germline V gives CDR1 SGHVS, CDR2 FQNEAQ. V gave up 3 bases and J gave up 4 bases, with 15 bases separating them. DNA of the CDR3: TGTGCCAGCAGCTTTTGGGAGGGGCGGAGCACTGAAGCTTTCTTT. This sequence encodes CASSFWEGRSTEAFF. Supplemented by reference TRBV7-8 and TRBJ1-1, the full variable domain reads GAGVSQSPRYKVAKRGQDVALRCDPISGHVSLFWYQQALGQGPEFLTYFQNEAQLDKSGLPSDRFFAERPEGSVSTLKIQRTQQEDSAVYLCASSFWEGRSTEAFFGQGTRLTVV.